Listed below are T cell receptor beta chains from one sample, sequenced in a study of shared clonotypes between healthy human individuals. Sequencing was performed with immunoSEQ multiplex PCR; in TCRdb, only in-frame clones are kept and a portion is missing. The sample gives more than 900,000 clones, around 78% of which show up once; around 0.6% is in the top ten. The sequenced material came from memory CD4+ T cells from PBMCs. The receptors originated from a man younger than 35 in good health. Some clones in this sample may be carry-over from other donors' samples. The conserved cysteine and the conserved F or W are not part of the CDR3 here. The order of the fields is J gene, D gene, V gene, CDR3 protein. The D gene is left open where the match is weak.

J: TRBJ1-5; D: .; V: TRBV2; CDR3: ASSVGGQKPQH
J: TRBJ1-1; D: .; V: TRBV30; CDR3: AGQGDENTEAF
J: TRBJ1-1; D: .; V: TRBV28; CDR3: ASSSFPGRVNTEAF
J: TRBJ2-5; D: .; V: TRBV18; CDR3: ASSPAEETQY
J: TRBJ2-1; D: TRBD1; V: TRBV5-1; CDR3: ASSARTGGSYNEQF
J: TRBJ1-5; D: .; V: TRBV6-5; CDR3: ASSPLGSQPQH
J: TRBJ2-5; D: .; V: TRBV6-1; CDR3: ASSAQGPLETQY
J: TRBJ1-4; D: .; V: TRBV7-8; CDR3: ASSPKWDGNEKLF
J: TRBJ1-4; D: .; V: TRBV28; CDR3: ASGVRGEKLF
J: TRBJ1-4; D: .; V: TRBV6-1; CDR3: ASKSSGRGNEKLF
J: TRBJ2-1; D: TRBD1; V: TRBV11-1; CDR3: ASSQRYRGRYNEQF
J: TRBJ1-3; D: TRBD1; V: TRBV28; CDR3: ASSSGQGSNTIY
J: TRBJ2-1; D: .; V: TRBV15; CDR3: ATSRDLTSNEQF
J: TRBJ2-1; D: TRBD2; V: TRBV28; CDR3: ASSFIWAGGRNEQF
J: TRBJ1-2; D: .; V: TRBV4-1; CDR3: ASSQVVVPVAYYGYT
J: TRBJ1-5; D: TRBD1; V: TRBV5-8; CDR3: ASSRGAGGVYQPQH
J: TRBJ2-1; D: TRBD2; V: TRBV13; CDR3: ASSLIKGTINEQF
J: TRBJ1-3; D: .; V: TRBV2; CDR3: ASSEAGFPGNTIY
J: TRBJ2-2; D: .; V: TRBV30; CDR3: AHRVYEELF
J: TRBJ2-7; D: .; V: TRBV30; CDR3: ACSLVGAGEQY
J: TRBJ1-2; D: .; V: TRBV29-1; CDR3: SAPRESYGYT